The 32 T cell receptor beta chains listed next were all sequenced from one sample in a study of cytomegalovirus exposure and HLA in healthy donors. The PCR was carried out with 60 Vbeta primers and 13 Jbeta primers. Measured with immunoSEQ multiplex PCR; TCRdb has only the in-frame clones, and not every one. The sample yields 46,000 or so clones, 63% seen once. Sequenced: PBMCs. The receptors here all came from a man aged 55 to 70 in good health and CMV-seropositive.

The chain carries TRBV5-6 and TRBJ2-1, with 11 bases lining up with TRBD2. The CDR3 length is 19 residues. Germline trimming cut 4 bases from V and 2 bases from J; bases unmatched to any gene: 14. Germline lookup yields CDR1 SGHDT and CDR2 YYEEEE. The CDR3 bases are TGTGCCAGCAGCCCTAGGGCGCTAGCGGGAGGCGGGCCCTACAATGAGCAGTTCTTC. It is translated as CASSPRALAGGGPYNEQFF.

This rearrangement joins TRBV10-3 to TRBJ2-1; possibly TRBD1 for D (5 bases). This CDR3 has 16 amino acids. V was shortened by 8 bases and J by 6 bases, with 23 bases between the two germline ends. Germline CDR1 ENHRY, CDR2 SYGVKD. CDR3 sequence: CAIGVGSQGRANEQFF. The CDR3 DNA is TGTGCCATCGGGGTGGGCTCGCAGGGTAGGGCCAATGAGCAGTTCTTC.

This chain joins TRBV2 and TRBJ2-7; 13 nucleotides match TRBD2. CDR3 length equals 15 residues. CDR1 and CDR2 (germline): SNHLY, FYNNEI. After removal of 6 bases from V and 7 bases from J, the junction contained 9 bases not matched to a gene. In DNA, the CDR3 is TGTGCCAGCAGGGGGACTAGCGGGATAGGGGGGGAGCAGTACTTC. Encoded protein: CASRGTSGIGGEQYF.

V and J are TRBV7-2 and TRBJ2-1, with D perhaps matching TRBD2 (6 bases). CDR3 length: 15 amino acids. Trimming took 6 bases from V and 8 from J, leaving 20 bases between them. CDR1 and CDR2 (germline): SGHTA, FQGNSA. CDR3 region: CASSSGTLRSDEQFF. In DNA, the CDR3 is TGTGCCAGCAGTTCCGGGACTCTGAGATCGGATGAGCAGTTCTTC. Based on the CDR3 plus reference TRBV7-2 and TRBJ2-1, the full variable domain is GAGVSQSPSNKVTEKGKDVELRCDPISGHTALYWYRQSLGQGLEFLIYFQGNSAPDKSGLPSDRFSAERTGGSVSTLTIQRTQQEDSAVYLCASSSGTLRSDEQFFGPGTRLTVL.

V and J are TRBV2 and TRBJ2-2; weak D call: TRBD2 (6 bases). V lost 2 bases and J 7 bases, leaving 14 bases between the germline ends. CDR1 and CDR2 (germline): SNHLY, FYNNEI. The CDR3 spans 15 residues. CDR3 bases: TGTGCCAGCAGTGAATGGGGGGAAACTGGCGGGGAGCTGTTTTTT. Protein sequence: CASSEWGETGGELFF. The whole variable domain, filled in from reference TRBV2 and TRBJ2-2, reads EPEVTQTPSHQVTQMGQEVILRCVPISNHLYFYWYRQILGQKVEFLVSFYNNEISEKSEIFDDQFSVERPDGSNFTLKIRSTKLEDSAMYFCASSEWGETGGELFFGEGSRLTVL.

This rearrangement joins TRBV5-6 to TRBJ2-7, with 11 bases that match TRBD2. CDR1 and CDR2 from the germline V gene are SGHDT and YYEEEE. The ends lost 0 bases at V and 4 bases at J; junction bases unmatched: 6. The CDR3 sequence is 16 residues long. Written as DNA, the CDR3 is TGTGCCAGCAGCTTGGCGACTAGCGGGATGTATTACGAGCAGTACTTC. Translating it yields CASSLATSGMYYEQYF.

V is TRBV7-9 and J is TRBJ2-1; 10 bases align to TRBD2. After removal of 4 bases from V and 10 bases from J, the junction contained 4 bases not matched to a gene. Germline V gene sequence: CDR1 SEHNR, CDR2 FQNEAQ (reference sequence). The CDR3 runs 13 residues. In nucleotides, the CDR3 is TGTGCCAGCAGCTATAGCGGGAGGAGAGAGCAGTTCTTC. Amino acids: CASSYSGRREQFF.

This sequence joins TRBV15 and TRBJ1-3; 8 nucleotides agree with TRBD1. Germline CDR1 reads LNHNV; CDR2 reads YYDKDF (reference sequence). The CDR3 sequence is 16 residues long. V lost 3 bases to trimming and J lost 3 bases; unmatched junction nucleotides: 7. Here the CDR3 reads CATSSDRGRYGNTIYF. Written as DNA, the CDR3 is TGTGCCACCAGCAGCGACAGGGGTCGTTATGGAAACACCATATATTTT. The whole variable domain, remainder taken from reference TRBV15 and TRBJ1-3, is DAMVIQNPRYQVTQFGKPVTLSCSQTLNHNVMYWYQQKSSQAPKLLFHYYDKDFNNEADTPDNFQSRRPNTSFCFLDIRSPGLGDTAMYLCATSSDRGRYGNTIYFGEGSWLTVV.

The V call is TRBV6-1, the J call TRBJ2-2, with 7 nucleotides matching TRBD2. Germline assignment: CDR1 MNHNS and CDR2 SASEGT. With V trimmed by 5 bases and J by 6 bases, 9 bases remained unmatched. This CDR3 comprises 15 residues. CDR3 amino acids: CASSPGGSWSGELFF. CDR3 bases: TGTGCCAGCAGTCCTGGCGGGAGTTGGTCCGGGGAGCTGTTTTTT.

This rearrangement joins TRBV2 to TRBJ1-4, with TRBD1 matching over 7 bases. Looked up from germline, CDR1 is SNHLY and CDR2 is FYNNEI. The CDR3 contains 15 residues. J was trimmed by 8 bases and V by 3 bases; bases with no gene match: 9. CDR3 nucleotides: TGTGCCAGCAGTGATCCAGGGGGAGTGAGGGAAAAACTGTTTTTT. Residues: CASSDPGGVREKLFF.

The chain has TRBV19 and TRBJ2-1; 9 bases match TRBD2. Per germline, CDR1 LNHDA and CDR2 SQIVND (reference sequence). The J segment lost 2 bases and the V segment lost 2 bases, leaving 10 bases of the junction unmatched. The CDR3 length is 18 residues. This CDR3 reads CASSIRWGAGGAYNEQFF. The CDR3 nucleotides read TGTGCCAGTAGTATACGGTGGGGGGCGGGAGGGGCCTACAATGAGCAGTTCTTC.

The chain combines TRBV30 with TRBJ2-7; D call uncertain. With 5 bases removed from V and 6 bases from J, the gap between germline ends came to 17 bases. The CDR3 runs to 13 residues. Germline-derived CDR1 and CDR2 are GTSNPN and SVGIG (reference sequence). CDR3 sequence reads: CAWGVLLESEQYF. The DNA of the CDR3 is TGTGCCTGGGGAGTTCTTCTGGAGTCCGAGCAGTACTTC.

This clone was seen a handful of times. DNA of the CDR3: TGCGCCAGCAGAAGGTGGCGACAGGGTGGCCCACAAGAGACCCAGTACTTC. Protein product: CASRRWRQGGPQETQYF. The rearrangement joins TRBV23-1 to TRBJ2-5, with TRBD1 identical over 7 bases. TRBV23-1 is marked as an open reading frame, function uncertain. Germline trimming cut 6 bases from V and 2 bases from J; bases unmatched to any gene: 15. The CDR3 is 17 amino acids.

V is TRBV30 and J is TRBJ2-5; 11 bases are a match to TRBD2. Germline V gives CDR1 GTSNPN, CDR2 SVGIG (reference sequence). The V and J ends lost 1 base and 2 bases, in that order; junction bases with no gene match: 3. The CDR3 loop spans 15 amino acids. The CDR3 spells CAWSGGLAVQETQYF. The CDR3 nucleotides read TGTGCCTGGAGTGGGGGACTAGCGGTTCAAGAGACCCAGTACTTC.

CDR3 coding DNA: TGTGCCAGTAGTATTTTGGACAGGGTCCTTTATAGCAATCAGCCCCAGCATTTT. It encodes CASSILDRVLYSNQPQHF. This rearrangement joins TRBV19 to TRBJ1-5; 8 nucleotides align to TRBD1. J lost 0 bases, V lost 3 bases, and 10 bases had no gene match. The CDR3 is 18 residues long. Germline V gene sequence: CDR1 LNHDA, CDR2 SQIVND (reference sequence).

In this sample, this clone turned up a few times. This chain connects TRBV5-4 to TRBJ2-3; 8 positions agree with TRBD2. V shed 4 bases, J shed 4 bases, and the junction held 8 bases outside the gene matches. The CDR3 length is 15 residues. Germline V lookup: CDR1 SGHNT, CDR2 YYREEE (reference sequence). The CDR3 spells CASSVTGTRSDTQYF. The CDR3 coding sequence is TGTGCCAGCAGCGTAACCGGGACTAGGTCAGATACGCAGTATTTT.

The chain joins TRBV6-5 to TRBJ1-3; no reliable D call. Trimming took 8 bases from V and 0 from J, leaving 5 bases between them. Germline values: CDR1 MNHEY, CDR2 SVGAGI. The CDR3 sequence is 12 residues long. As DNA, the CDR3 is TGTGCCAGCCGGGACTCTGGAAACACCATATATTTT. It encodes CASRDSGNTIYF.

With respect to this clone: An end of the junction differs from the germline gene, which may be a read error. This sequence joins TRBV15 and TRBJ2-1; 8 positions match TRBD2. CDR3 size: 16 residues. Germline lookup yields CDR1 LNHNV and CDR2 YYDKDF (reference sequence). Here the CDR3 reads CATSRARTSSDNEQFF. The CDR3 bases are TGTGCCACCAGCAGAGCCCGGACTAGCTCCGACAATGAGCAGTTCTTC. The whole variable domain, remainder taken from reference TRBV15 and TRBJ2-1, is DAMVIQNPRYQVTQFGKPVTLSCSQTLNHNVMYWYQQKSSQAPKLLFHYYDKDFNNEADTPDNFQSRRPNTSFCFLDIRSPGLGDTAMYLCATSRARTSSDNEQFFGPGTRLTVL.

The V gene is TRBV29-1, the J gene TRBJ1-1; the match to TRBD1 covers 8 bases. Germline-derived CDR1 and CDR2 are SQVTM and ANQGSEA. This CDR3 region has 10 residues. The trim removed 5 bases at V and 8 bases at J, leaving 1 base unmatched. Here the CDR3 DNA reads TGCAGCGTTAGACAGGGGGAAGCTTTCTTT. Amino acids: CSVRQGEAFF.

V and J are TRBV29-1 and TRBJ1-2; 9 bases align to TRBD1. The ends lost 6 bases at V and 8 bases at J; junction bases unmatched: 7. Germline CDR1 is SQVTM and CDR2 is ANQGSEA. CDR3 length equals 12 residues. CDR3 in amino acids: CSVKQGARGYTF. The CDR3 DNA is TGCAGCGTCAAACAGGGGGCGCGCGGCTACACCTTC.

CDR3 nucleotide sequence: TGCAGCGGCAGGGAATTCGCGGACACTGAAGCTTTCTTT. Translated: CSGREFADTEAFF. The rearrangement joins TRBV29-1 to TRBJ1-1; possibly TRBD1 for D (5 bases). CDR3 length: 13 residues. The V and J ends lost 7 bases and 3 bases respectively, with 15 bases between them. Germline CDR1 SQVTM, CDR2 ANQGSEA.

The chain employs TRBV25-1 and TRBJ2-7; D perhaps matches TRBD2 (6 bases). Trimming cost V 5 bases and J 8 bases, with 19 bases left between them. This CDR3 region has 14 residues. Per the germline V gene, CDR1 is MGHDK and CDR2 is SYGVNS. DNA of the CDR3: TGTGCCAGCAGTTCCCGGGACTCCACTTCCAAGCAGTACTTC. This sequence encodes CASSSRDSTSKQYF.

DNA of the CDR3: TGTGCCAGCAGCTACCCGTCGGGACAGGGCGATGAGCAGTTCTTC. It specifies CASSYPSGQGDEQFF. V and J are TRBV11-1 and TRBJ2-1, with TRBD1 identical over 9 bases. After removal of 4 bases from V and 8 bases from J, the junction contained 9 bases not matched to a gene. The CDR3 runs to 15 residues. Germline V gives CDR1 SGHAT, CDR2 FQDESV (reference sequence).

In nucleotides, the CDR3 is TGTGCCAGCGCCTCCCGGGATGAAAAACTGTTTTTT. Protein sequence: CASASRDEKLFF. The chain links TRBV2 to TRBJ1-4, with D unresolved. V was shortened by 8 bases and J by 6 bases, with 10 bases between the two germline ends. Germline CDR1 SNHLY, CDR2 FYNNEI. This CDR3 has 12 amino acids. Based on the CDR3 plus reference TRBV2 and TRBJ1-4, the full variable domain is EPEVTQTPSHQVTQMGQEVILRCVPISNHLYFYWYRQILGQKVEFLVSFYNNEISEKSEIFDDQFSVERPDGSNFTLKIRSTKLEDSAMYFCASASRDEKLFFGSGTQLSVL.

The genes are TRBV18 and TRBJ1-1; D might be TRBD1 (6 bases). CDR1 KGHSH and CDR2 LQKENI come from the germline V gene. This CDR3 contains 14 residues. V lost 3 bases and J lost 5, with 13 bases in between. Here the CDR3 reads CASSPSGVGTEAFF. The DNA of the CDR3 is TGTGCCAGCTCACCTTCAGGGGTTGGTACTGAAGCTTTCTTT.

This sequence joins TRBV5-5 and TRBJ2-1; 7 positions agree with TRBD2. Germline CDR1 SGHKS, CDR2 YYEKEE (reference sequence). After removal of 4 bases from V and 4 bases from J, the junction contained 8 bases not matched to a gene. CDR3 size: 15 residues. The CDR3 region has the DNA TGTGCCAGCAGCGGGTCTAGCGGACTTTACAATGAGCAGTTCTTC. This encodes CASSGSSGLYNEQFF. Variable domain in full (rest from reference TRBV5-5 and TRBJ2-1): DAGVTQSPTHLIKTRGQQVTLRCSPISGHKSVSWYQQVLGQGPQFIFQYYEKEERGRGNFPDRFSARQFPNYSSELNVNALLLGDSALYLCASSGSSGLYNEQFFGPGTRLTVL.

The CDR3 reads CASSLGGQGAGELFF. CDR3 DNA: TGTGCCAGCAGCTTAGGGGGACAGGGGGCCGGGGAGCTGTTTTTT. The V and J genes are TRBV7-6 and TRBJ2-2, with 11 bases aligning to TRBD1. The CDR3 has 15 residues. V was clipped by 1 base and J by 6 bases; unmatched bases: 1. The germline V gene has CDR1 SGHVS and CDR2 FNYEAQ.

CDR3 bases: TGTGCCAGCAGCTTATCTAGCGGGCCTTTCTACGAGCAGTACTTC. It yields the protein CASSLSSGPFYEQYF. V is TRBV7-3 and J is TRBJ2-7; 8 nucleotides match TRBD2. There are 15 residues in the CDR3. From germline, CDR1 is SGHTA and CDR2 FQGTGA. Germline trimming cut 2 bases from V and 3 bases from J; bases unmatched to any gene: 6.

The chain couples TRBV5-6 to TRBJ2-3; maybe TRBD2 (6 bases). The CDR3 is 15 amino acids. Per the germline V gene, CDR1 is SGHDT and CDR2 is YYEEEE. The V end was cut by 5 bases, the J end by 1 base, with 14 bases between. The CDR3 DNA reads TGTGCCAGCAGGTTCATGGGGGAGGGCACAGATACGCAGTATTTT. It yields the protein CASRFMGEGTDTQYF.

The CDR3 loop is CSVDSTGYNEKLFF. The CDR3 DNA is TGCAGCGTTGATTCGACAGGTTATAATGAAAAACTGTTTTTT. This sequence joins TRBV29-1 and TRBJ1-4; perhaps TRBD1 as D (6 bases). With 3 bases removed from V and 4 bases from J, the gap between germline ends came to 12 bases. This CDR3 is 14 amino acids long. Germline V gives CDR1 SQVTM, CDR2 ANQGSEA.

The DNA of the CDR3 is TGTGCCAGCACCCCGGAACAGGTGGTTATGCAGTACTTC. It translates to CASTPEQVVMQYF. This chain joins TRBV27 and TRBJ2-7; D is perhaps TRBD1 (5 bases). Germline values: CDR1 MNHEY, CDR2 SMNVEV (reference sequence). Trimming took 7 bases from V and 9 from J, leaving 19 bases between them. The CDR3 spans 13 residues.

This chain's CDR3 is CASSQELATAQYF. The CDR3, as DNA: TGTGCCAGCAGCCAAGAACTCGCCACGGCCCAGTACTTC. The chain uses TRBV14 and TRBJ2-5; D is ambiguous. V lost 0 bases to trimming and J lost 9 bases, with 11 bases between them. Looked up from germline, CDR1 is SGHDN and CDR2 is FVKESK. The CDR3 runs to 13 residues.